These T cell receptor beta chains were read from a single sample in a study of tumor-infiltrating lymphocytes in localized non-small cell lung cancer. The method was immunoSEQ multiplex PCR; TCRdb's version includes in-frame clones alone and lacks a portion of them. The data hold tens of thousands of clones, with roughly 85% observed a single time. The specimen sequenced was lung tumor tissue. These receptor sequences come from a human donor with non-small cell lung cancer. The CDR3 runs from the conserved cysteine through the conserved F or W. D genes are given only for firm matches. Not every row has a clone size; where given, it reads once, few, many or a size class.

CASSQDSLDEQFF TGTGCCAGCAGCCAAGATTCCCTGGATGAGCAGTTCTTC . few TRBJ2-1 TRBV4-2
CASSIDRGRDREKLFF TGTGCCAGTAGTATAGATCGAGGAAGGGATCGTGAAAAACTGTTTTTT . . TRBJ1-4 TRBV19
CASSERVGTEAFF TGTGCCAGCAGTGAGCGAGTGGGGACTGAAGCTTTCTTT . . TRBJ1-1 TRBV27
CAISEIGGLEQYF TGTGCCATCAGTGAGATAGGGGGGCTGGAGCAGTACTTC . . TRBJ2-7 TRBV10-3
CASSATLQETQYF TGTGCCAGCAGCGCGACTCTCCAAGAGACCCAGTACTTC . . TRBJ2-5 TRBV5-6
CASSLTGTGGVSGYTF TGTGCCAGCAGTTTAACGGGGACAGGGGGCGTTAGCGGCTACACCTTC TRBD1 . TRBJ1-2 TRBV27
CASTLSPTDTQYF TGTGCCAGCACGCTTTCCCCCACAGATACGCAGTATTTT . . TRBJ2-3 TRBV6-6
CASSFTTGGSYEQYF TGTGCCAGCAGTTTTACGACAGGGGGTTCCTACGAGCAGTACTTC TRBD1 . TRBJ2-7 TRBV27
CATSHRKNQPQHF TGTGCCACCAGCCACAGGAAAAATCAGCCCCAGCATTTT . . TRBJ1-5 TRBV15
CASSPRPNTGETQYF TGTGCTAGCAGCCCCCGCCCCAATACGGGAGAGACCCAGTACTTC . . TRBJ2-5 TRBV7-7
CASKSGQGNIQYF TGCGCCAGTAAAAGTGGACAGGGAAACATTCAGTACTTC TRBD1 . TRBJ2-4 TRBV5-1
CASSRRDFDTDTQYF TGTGCCAGCAGCCGCCGGGACTTCGACACAGATACGCAGTATTTT . . TRBJ2-3 TRBV7-2
CASSVGGKSYEQYF TGCGCCAGCAGCGTAGGGGGCAAATCCTACGAGCAGTACTTC TRBD1 . TRBJ2-7 TRBV5-1
CASSRSQGAGETQYF TGTGCCAGTAGTCGGTCGCAGGGGGCTGGTGAGACCCAGTACTTC TRBD1 . TRBJ2-5 TRBV19
CASSLHAGFQNTIYF TGTGCCAGCAGCTTACACGCAGGGTTTCAAAACACCATATATTTT . . TRBJ1-3 TRBV9
CASSGQGAAEAFF TGTGCCAGTAGTGGGCAAGGCGCCGCTGAAGCTTTCTTT . . TRBJ1-1 TRBV19
CASSLSTGQGYEQYF TGTGCCAGCAGCTTGAGTACCGGACAGGGCTACGAGCAGTACTTC TRBD1 . TRBJ2-7 TRBV5-4
CSARDQWDQYF TGCAGTGCTAGAGATCAATGGGACCAGTACTTC . . TRBJ2-5 TRBV20-1
CASSQDDMKGGNTIYF TGCGCCAGCAGCCAAGACGACATGAAGGGGGGAAACACCATATATTTT . . TRBJ1-3 TRBV4-3
CASSYAPGQIAFF TGTGCCAGCAGTTACGCACCGGGACAGATTGCTTTCTTT TRBD1 . TRBJ1-1 TRBV6-5
CASSLAHNEQFF TGTGCCAGCAGCTTAGCCCACAATGAGCAGTTCTTC . . TRBJ2-1 TRBV11-3
CASRDGGLAGSEQFF TGTGCCAGCAGGGATGGAGGACTAGCGGGGAGTGAGCAGTTCTTC TRBD2 once TRBJ2-1 TRBV14
CASSVRSTGQTGELFF TGTGCCAGCAGCGTAAGGTCGACAGGGCAGACCGGGGAGCTGTTTTTT TRBD1 . TRBJ2-2 TRBV9
CASRDGTRTQYF TGTGCCAGCAGGGACGGCACACGGACCCAGTACTTC . . TRBJ2-5 TRBV2
CASSYTSTSGGEGIF TGTGCCAGCAGTTACACCTCGACTAGCGGGGGAGAGGGGATCTTC TRBD2 . TRBJ2-1 TRBV6-6
CASSPHGQGAADTQYF TGTGCCAGCAGCCCTCATGGACAGGGGGCTGCAGATACGCAGTATTTT TRBD1 . TRBJ2-3 TRBV9
CAWSVNGAYGTQYF TGTGCCTGGAGTGTTAACGGGGCCTACGGTACGCAGTATTTT . . TRBJ2-3 TRBV30
CAWKPGSTSYEQYF TGTGCCTGGAAACCGGGCTCAACCTCCTACGAGCAGTACTTC . . TRBJ2-7 TRBV30
CASSFGGRQETQYF TGCGCCAGCAGCTTTGGTGGCCGCCAAGAGACCCAGTACTTC . . TRBJ2-5 TRBV5-1
CASSLRGARPYEQYF TGTGCCAGCAGTTTACGGGGGGCGAGGCCCTACGAGCAGTACTTC . . TRBJ2-7 TRBV28
CASSSGLAGKSTQYF TGTGCCAGCTCATCGGGACTAGCGGGGAAGTCGACCCAGTACTTC TRBD2 . TRBJ2-5 TRBV18
CASSFRGYFQETQYF TGTGCCAGCAGCTTCAGGGGTTACTTTCAAGAGACCCAGTACTTC . . TRBJ2-5 TRBV7-6
CAISEGVDEQFF TGTGCCATCAGTGAGGGGGTCGATGAGCAGTTCTTC . . TRBJ2-1 TRBV10-3
CASSSWTGTTETQYF TGTGCCAGCAGCTCCTGGACGGGGACCACAGAGACCCAGTACTTC . . TRBJ2-5 TRBV7-6
CSVEASDPSYEQYF TGCAGCGTTGAAGCCAGCGACCCGTCCTACGAGCAGTACTTC . . TRBJ2-7 TRBV29-1
CASSQLSGYGNSPLHF TGTGCCAGCAGCCAACTCTCGGGGTACGGTAATTCACCCCTCCACTTT . . TRBJ1-6 TRBV14
CASSGQHTEAFF TGTGCCAGTAGTGGCCAGCACACTGAAGCTTTCTTT . . TRBJ1-1 TRBV19
CASSQATGNYEQYF TGTGCCAGCAGCCAAGCGACAGGGAACTACGAGCAGTACTTC TRBD1 . TRBJ2-7 TRBV6-6
CASSFPSSYEQYF TGTGCCAGCAGCTTCCCTAGCTCCTACGAGCAGTACTTC . . TRBJ2-7 TRBV7-9
CASSPGLRDGEQYF TGTGCCAGCAGCCCGGGACTGAGGGACGGCGAGCAGTACTTC . . TRBJ2-7 TRBV6-1